This TCR beta chain stems from a study of glioma-infiltrating T cells after dendritic cell vaccination. Overall study: Glioblastoma patients came from Phase I and II dendritic cell vaccination trials. Autologous tumor lysate-pulsed dendritic cell vaccination was given between the early 2000s and the early 2010s.

The primer mix had 60 V beta and 13 J beta primers. Here immunoSEQ multiplex PCR was the method, and the copy in TCRdb shows in-frame clones only, minus some. The repertoire includes some 70,000 clones, roughly 79% of them detected once, and around 8% sits in the top ten. None of the glioblastoma patients had an isocitrate dehydrogenase mutation. About this clone itself: A read error may produce the germline difference seen at one junction end.

This CDR3 has 11 amino acids. The V gene's germline CDR1 is MNHNS and CDR2 SASEGT. The rearrangement uses TRBV6-1 and TRBJ1-4; D may be TRBD1 (5 bases). The sequencing used blood, collected before dendritic cell vaccination. The receptor comes from a human donor with glioblastoma. CDR3 region: CASSQQETQAF. The CDR3 region has the DNA TGTGCCAGCAGTCAACAGGAGACCCAGGCTTTT.